This TCR beta chain was recorded in a study of blood T cells in healthy people across ages. Study-level results: Strong correlation linked observed beta diversity and percent naive T cells.

Sample-barcoded 5' priming and a J-beta primer mix drove a second PCR of about 6 to 12 cycles. TCRdb recomputed calls from the 5' RACE reads with MiXCR, one row per CDR3 protein. The sample has roughly 1,500,000 distinct CDR3 sequences; about 32% are singletons. V was clipped by 4 bases and J by 6 bases; unmatched bases: 8. CDR1 and CDR2 from the germline V gene are GTSNPN and SVGIG (reference sequence). The CDR3 is made up of 13 amino acids. This clonotype has only a few counts. The antigen is unknown. Source material: blood. This TCR was sampled from a woman aged 30 to 39 in good health. The chain couples TRBV30 to TRBJ1-2, with TRBD1 matching over 7 bases. The CDR3 DNA follows: TGTGCCTGGACCCCCGACAGGGAGAATGGCTACACCTTC. Translating gives CAWTPDRENGYTF.